This T cell receptor beta chain is drawn from a study of cytomegalovirus exposure and HLA in healthy donors. Study background: From HLA-typed donors, an early data release held tens of millions of unique TCRs.

In regard to this clone: Antigen specificity is unknown.

PCR used 60 Vbeta primers and 13 Jbeta primers. Using immunoSEQ multiplex PCR, the repertoire was profiled, and TCRdb retains in-frame clones only, with some absent. The data contain 74,000 or so clones, almost 80% of them seen just once; the ten biggest clones take up around a fifth. Findings and caveats of the study: In vitro confirmation showed a few CMV-associated chains to be CMV antigen specific.

CDR1 and CDR2 (germline): MGHDK, SYGVNS. CDR3 length equals 14 residues. V shed 7 bases, J shed 3 bases, and the junction held 7 bases outside the gene matches. This sequence originates from a middle-aged woman in good health and CMV-seropositive. The rearrangement uses TRBV25-1 and TRBJ1-1; 8 bases line up with TRBD1. Specimen: PBMCs. The CDR3 protein is CASKQTGEDTEAFF. The CDR3 coding sequence is TGTGCCAGCAAACAGACAGGGGAAGACACTGAAGCTTTCTTT.